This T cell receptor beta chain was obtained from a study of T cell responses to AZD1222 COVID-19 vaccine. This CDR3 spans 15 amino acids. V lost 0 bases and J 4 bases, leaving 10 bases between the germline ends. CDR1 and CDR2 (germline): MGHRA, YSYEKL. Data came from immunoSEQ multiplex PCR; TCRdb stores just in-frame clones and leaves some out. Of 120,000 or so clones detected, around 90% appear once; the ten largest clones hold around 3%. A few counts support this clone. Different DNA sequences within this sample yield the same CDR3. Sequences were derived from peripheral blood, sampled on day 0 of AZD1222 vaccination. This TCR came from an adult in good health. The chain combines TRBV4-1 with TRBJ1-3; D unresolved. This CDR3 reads CASSQELGGGNTIYF. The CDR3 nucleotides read TGCGCCAGCAGCCAAGAGCTGGGTGGGGGAAACACCATATATTTT.